Each of the 26 T cell receptor beta chains below was sequenced from the same sample in a study of blood T cell repertoires in COVID-19. Profiled with immunoSEQ multiplex PCR; TCRdb holds only in-frame clones, not every one. The sample comprises 80,000 or so clones, approximately 80% of which are singletons, and less than 20% rests with the top ten. The sequenced sample was peripheral blood. The source is a woman of 80 years or more with acute or convalescent COVID-19.

The rearrangement uses TRBV6-2 or TRBV6-3 and TRBJ1-1; 7 bases fit TRBD1. The germline V gene encodes CDR1 MNHEY and CDR2 SVGEGT. With V trimmed by 2 bases and J by 9 bases, 6 bases remained unmatched. The CDR3 is 13 residues long. This chain's CDR3 is CASSYRGQTKAFF. The CDR3 DNA sequence: TGTGCCAGCAGTTACAGGGGGCAGACAAAAGCTTTCTTT.

The chain recombines TRBV6-5 with TRBJ2-3; D is possibly TRBD2 (7 bases). Trimming stripped 3 bases from V and 7 bases from J, with 14 bases between. The CDR3 runs to 14 residues. Germline CDR1 reads MNHEY; CDR2 reads SVGAGI. DNA of the CDR3: TGTGCCAGCAGTTATGGACTAGGGGGAAATACGCAGTATTTT. It codes for CASSYGLGGNTQYF.

This clone was seen only a few times. The chain combines TRBV2 with TRBJ1-5, with 7 positions matching TRBD1. This CDR3 region has 17 residues. Per the germline V gene, CDR1 is SNHLY and CDR2 is FYNNEI. V lost 4 bases to trimming and J lost 1 base; unmatched junction nucleotides: 10. The DNA of the CDR3 is TGTGCCAGCAGTGTTTCGACAGGGCATCGAAGCAATCAGCCCCAGCATTTT. Translating it yields CASSVSTGHRSNQPQHF.

This clone occurred many times. The chain is built from TRBV6-4 and TRBJ1-2; D not resolved. Trimming removed 2 bases from V and 1 base from J, with 5 bases in between. This CDR3 contains 13 residues. The germline gives CDR1 MRHNA, CDR2 SNTAGT. The CDR3 loop is CASSDEGNYGYTF. DNA for the CDR3: TGTGCCAGCAGTGACGAGGGTAACTATGGCTACACCTTC.

The rearrangement uses TRBV24-1 and TRBJ2-1; 13 nucleotides match TRBD2. Germline V gene lookup returns CDR1 KGHDR and CDR2 SFDVKD. CDR3 size: 15 residues. V lost 4 bases to trimming and J lost 5 bases; unmatched junction nucleotides: 1. The CDR3 spells CATSEGLAGNNEQFF. Written as DNA, the CDR3 is TGTGCCACCAGTGAGGGACTAGCGGGGAACAATGAGCAGTTCTTC.

This rearrangement joins TRBV30 to TRBJ2-5, with TRBD1 matching 9 bases. The V gene end was trimmed by 5 bases and the J gene end by 3 bases; junction bases not matched to a gene: 1. Germline V gene lookup returns CDR1 GTSNPN and CDR2 SVGIG (reference sequence). CDR3 length equals 12 residues. This CDR3 is CAWGQGKETQYF. The DNA for the CDR3 is TGTGCCTGGGGACAGGGGAAAGAGACCCAGTACTTC.

J is TRBJ2-5 and V is TRBV7-8; 9 nucleotides align to TRBD1. Trimming at V came to 8 bases and at J to 3 bases, leaving 13 bases not matched to a gene. The CDR3 has 16 residues. The germline V gene has CDR1 SGHVS and CDR2 FQNEAQ. This CDR3 reads CASETFGTGKKETQYF. The DNA for the CDR3 is TGTGCCAGCGAAACTTTCGGGACAGGGAAGAAAGAGACCCAGTACTTC.

This chain uses TRBV7-3 with TRBJ2-1, with 10 positions matching TRBD1. Germline assignment: CDR1 SGHTA and CDR2 FQGTGA. V shed 5 bases, J shed 2 bases, and the junction held 6 bases outside the gene matches. CDR3 length equals 16 residues. CDR3 sequence reads: CASSAETGGPYNEQFF. CDR3 DNA sequence: TGTGCCAGCAGCGCCGAGACAGGGGGCCCCTACAATGAGCAGTTCTTC.

The chain couples TRBV10-2 to TRBJ2-3; 13 bases fit TRBD2. V shed 6 bases, J shed 1 base, and the junction held 4 bases outside the gene matches. This CDR3 is 16 amino acids long. Germline CDR1 WSHSY, CDR2 SAAADI. The CDR3 here is CASSLGLAGGTDTQYF. In DNA, the CDR3 is TGCGCCAGCAGCCTCGGACTAGCGGGGGGCACAGATACGCAGTATTTT.

The J gene is TRBJ1-4, the V gene TRBV28, with 8 bases matching TRBD1. J gave up 8 bases and V 3 bases, and 5 bases lay outside the gene matches. Germline CDR1 and CDR2: MDHEN and SYDVKM. This CDR3 has 14 residues. The CDR3 region has the DNA TGTGCCAGCAGTTTTGGCAGGGGGCGAGAAAAACTGTTTTTT. Amino acid sequence: CASSFGRGREKLFF. The entire variable domain, with the rest obtained from reference TRBV28 and TRBJ1-4, is as follows: DVKVTQSSRYLVKRTGEKVFLECVQDMDHENMFWYRQDPGLGLRLIYFSYDVKMKEKGDIPEGYSVSREKKERFSLILESASTNQTSMYLCASSFGRGREKLFFGSGTQLSVL.

The CDR3 spells CASSYLGTGLNQPQHF. In DNA, the CDR3 is TGTGCCAGCAGTTACCTGGGGACAGGGCTCAATCAGCCCCAGCATTTT. J is TRBJ1-5 and V is TRBV6-5; 9 bases agree with TRBD1. CDR3 length: 16 residues. J was trimmed by 3 bases and V by 2 bases; bases with no gene match: 5. Germline-derived CDR1 and CDR2 are MNHEY and SVGAGI.

V is TRBV6-2 or TRBV6-3 and J is TRBJ1-2; a possible D gene is TRBD1 (5 bases). CDR3 size: 13 residues. Trimming pared 2 bases from V and 8 bases from J, leaving 12 bases between. From germline, CDR1 is MNHEY and CDR2 SVGEGT. CDR3 coding DNA: TGTGCCAGCAGTTACGCTAGGGGAAGCGGCTACACCTTC. Amino acids: CASSYARGSGYTF.

Only a few counts were recorded for this clone. The V call is TRBV11-2, the J call TRBJ2-5, with D possibly being TRBD2 (7 bases). V shed 4 bases and J shed 4 bases, with 19 bases lying between them. This CDR3 has 16 amino acids. Germline CDR1 reads SGHAT; CDR2 reads FQNNGV. Here the CDR3 DNA reads TGTGCCAGCAGCTCTCCCCTTGGGGGGGCGGGAGAGACCCAGTACTTC. Translating gives CASSSPLGGAGETQYF.

J is TRBJ1-5 and V is TRBV9; D gene unclear. The ends were cut back, 0 bases at V and 2 bases at J, with 9 bases in the middle. Per the germline V gene, CDR1 is SGDLS and CDR2 is YYNGEE. CDR3 size: 15 residues. In DNA, the CDR3 is TGTGCCAGCAGCGTAGGCGAGGGTGGCAATCAGCCCCAGCATTTT. Encoded protein: CASSVGEGGNQPQHF.

The chain couples TRBV18 to TRBJ1-1, with D unresolved. This CDR3 contains 14 residues. V lost 3 bases to trimming and J lost 3 bases, with 11 bases between them. Germline lookup yields CDR1 KGHSH and CDR2 LQKENI. This CDR3 is CASSPRGLDTEAFF. As DNA, the CDR3 is TGTGCCAGCTCACCGCGGGGTTTGGACACTGAAGCTTTCTTT. The full variable domain, rest sourced from reference TRBV18 and TRBJ1-1, is NAGVMQNPRHLVRRRGQEARLRCSPMKGHSHVYWYRQLPEEGLKFMVYLQKENIIDESGMPKERFSAEFPKEGPSILRIQQVVRGDSAAYFCASSPRGLDTEAFFGQGTRLTVV.

V is TRBV3-1 (or the pseudogene TRBV3-2) and J is TRBJ2-5, with D tentatively TRBD2 (6 bases). The CDR3 spans 13 residues. The germline V gene encodes CDR1 LGHDT and CDR2 YNNKEL (reference sequence). Trimming cost V 1 base and J 5 bases, with 8 bases left between them. The CDR3 region has the DNA TGTGCCAGCAGCCAAGTTGCGGGGGAGACCCAGTACTTC. It translates to CASSQVAGETQYF.

The chain recombines TRBV11-3 with TRBJ1-1; D is perhaps TRBD1 (6 bases). Germline CDR1 SGHNT, CDR2 YENEEA. V was trimmed by 5 bases and J by 2 bases, leaving 15 bases between them. This CDR3 has 15 residues. CDR3 amino acids: CASSNRRQVNTEAFF. The CDR3, as DNA: TGTGCCAGCAGCAACCGAAGACAGGTCAACACTGAAGCTTTCTTT.

This rearrangement joins TRBV2 to TRBJ1-2; D is unresolved. V was trimmed by 5 bases and J by 2 bases, leaving 6 bases between them. The germline CDR1 and CDR2 sequences are SNHLY and FYNNEI. The length of the CDR3 is 12 residues. The DNA for the CDR3 is TGTGCCAGCAGTCCGGGGAACTATGGCTACACCTTC. It codes for CASSPGNYGYTF.

The CDR3 is CASTWANTGELFF. CDR3 coding DNA: TGTGCCAGCACGTGGGCCAACACCGGGGAGCTGTTTTTT. The V call is TRBV28, the J call TRBJ2-2; D unresolved. CDR3 length equals 13 residues. The germline V gene encodes CDR1 MDHEN and CDR2 SYDVKM. V lost 7 bases to trimming and J lost 2 bases, with 8 bases between them.

J is TRBJ1-1 and V is TRBV6-1; 8 bases align to TRBD1. J lost 4 bases, V lost 2 bases, and 6 bases had no gene match. The CDR3 loop spans 15 amino acids. Germline CDR1 MNHNS, CDR2 SASEGT. In nucleotides, the CDR3 is TGTGCCAGCAGTGAAAGACAGGGGAGGATCACTGAAGCTTTCTTT. It is translated as CASSERQGRITEAFF.

The V and J genes are TRBV19 and TRBJ1-5; 9 nucleotides agree with TRBD1. Losses at the gene ends were 4 bases for V and 3 bases for J; bases not matched to a gene: 7. Looked up from germline, CDR1 is LNHDA and CDR2 is SQIVND (reference sequence). The CDR3 has 16 residues. Here the CDR3 reads CASSTTGQGFNQPQHF. CDR3 coding DNA: TGTGCCAGTAGTACCACGGGACAGGGTTTCAATCAGCCCCAGCATTTT.

The rearrangement uses TRBV6-2 or TRBV6-3 and TRBJ1-1; the D is unclear. Germline V gene lookup returns CDR1 MNHEY and CDR2 SVGEGT. Trimming took off 2 bases at V and 0 bases at J, with 4 bases between the two ends. The CDR3 totals 13 residues. The DNA of the CDR3 is TGTGCCAGCAGTTACACTATGAACACTGAAGCTTTCTTT. It translates to CASSYTMNTEAFF.

The CDR3 protein is CASSPIAGSSEQFF. The CDR3 nucleotides are TGTGCCAGCTCACCTATCGCTGGGAGTTCTGAGCAGTTCTTC. The chain is built from TRBV7-2 and TRBJ2-1, with a possible D match to TRBD2 (5 bases). V shed 8 bases and J shed 9 bases, with 20 bases lying between them. CDR1 and CDR2 from the germline V gene are SGHTA and FQGNSA. The CDR3 is made up of 14 amino acids.

This chain connects TRBV18 to TRBJ2-7, with 11 nucleotides matching TRBD1. In germline, CDR1 is KGHSH, CDR2 LQKENI. Trimming at V came to 4 bases and at J to 0 bases, leaving 2 bases not matched to a gene. The CDR3 sequence is 15 residues long. CDR3 loop: CASSLGTGGSYEQYF. In DNA, the CDR3 is TGTGCCAGCTCACTGGGGACAGGGGGCTCCTACGAGCAGTACTTC.

The V gene is TRBV27, the J gene TRBJ2-7; TRBD1 matches at 10 bases. There are 16 residues in the CDR3. Germline-derived CDR1 and CDR2 are MNHEY and SMNVEV (reference sequence). Trimming at V came to 2 bases and at J to 6 bases, leaving 10 bases not matched to a gene. The CDR3, as DNA: TGTGCCAGCAGTTTAGGGACTATGTGGACAGGGGGCGAGCAGTACTTC. The encoded protein is CASSLGTMWTGGEQYF.

The chain has TRBV7-9 and TRBJ1-6; 7 bases fit TRBD1. V gave up 7 bases and J gave up 5 bases; unmatched junction bases: 5. CDR3 length: 14 residues. Germline lookup yields CDR1 SEHNR and CDR2 FQNEAQ (reference sequence). CDR3 DNA sequence: TGTGCCAGCACCCTGGGACAGAATAATTCACCCCTCCACTTT. Translation gives CASTLGQNNSPLHF.